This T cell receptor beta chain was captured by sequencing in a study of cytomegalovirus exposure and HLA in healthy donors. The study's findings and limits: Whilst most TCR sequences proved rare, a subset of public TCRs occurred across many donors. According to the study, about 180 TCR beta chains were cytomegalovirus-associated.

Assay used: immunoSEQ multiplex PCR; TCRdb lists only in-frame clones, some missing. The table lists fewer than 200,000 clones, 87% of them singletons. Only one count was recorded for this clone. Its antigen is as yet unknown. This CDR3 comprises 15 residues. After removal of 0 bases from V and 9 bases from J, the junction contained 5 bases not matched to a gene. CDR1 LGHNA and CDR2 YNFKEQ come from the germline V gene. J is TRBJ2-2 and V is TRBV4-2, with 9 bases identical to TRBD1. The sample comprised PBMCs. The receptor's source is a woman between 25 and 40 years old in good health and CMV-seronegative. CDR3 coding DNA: TGTGCCAGCAGCCAAGATACAGGGGGCGTCCGGGAGCTGTTTTTT. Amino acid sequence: CASSQDTGGVRELFF.